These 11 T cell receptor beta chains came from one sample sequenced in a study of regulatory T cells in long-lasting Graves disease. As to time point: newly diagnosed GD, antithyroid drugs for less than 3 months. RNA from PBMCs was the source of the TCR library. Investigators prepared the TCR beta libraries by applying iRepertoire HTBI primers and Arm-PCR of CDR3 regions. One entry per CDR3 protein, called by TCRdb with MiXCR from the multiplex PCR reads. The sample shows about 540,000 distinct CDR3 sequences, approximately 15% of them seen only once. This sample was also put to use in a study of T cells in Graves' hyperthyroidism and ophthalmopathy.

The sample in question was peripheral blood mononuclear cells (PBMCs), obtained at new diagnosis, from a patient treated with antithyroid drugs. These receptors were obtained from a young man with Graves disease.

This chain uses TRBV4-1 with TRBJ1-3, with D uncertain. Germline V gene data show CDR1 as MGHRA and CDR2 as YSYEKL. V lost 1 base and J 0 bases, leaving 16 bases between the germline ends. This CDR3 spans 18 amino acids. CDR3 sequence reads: CASSQVNSFFSSGNTIYF. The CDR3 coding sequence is TGCGCCAGCAGCCAAGTAAATTCCTTCTTCAGCTCTGGAAACACCATATATTTT.

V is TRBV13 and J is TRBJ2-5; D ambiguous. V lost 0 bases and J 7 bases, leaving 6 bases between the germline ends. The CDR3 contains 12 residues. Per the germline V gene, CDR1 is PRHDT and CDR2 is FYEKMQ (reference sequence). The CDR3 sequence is CASSLGQVTQYF. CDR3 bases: TGTGCCAGCAGCTTAGGGCAGGTGACCCAGTACTTC. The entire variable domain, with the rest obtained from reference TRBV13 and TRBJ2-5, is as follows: AAGVIQSPRHLIKEKRETATLKCYPIPRHDTVYWYQQGPGQDPQFLISFYEKMQSDKGSIPDRFSAQQFSDYHSELNMSSLELGDSALYFCASSLGQVTQYFGPGTRLLVL.

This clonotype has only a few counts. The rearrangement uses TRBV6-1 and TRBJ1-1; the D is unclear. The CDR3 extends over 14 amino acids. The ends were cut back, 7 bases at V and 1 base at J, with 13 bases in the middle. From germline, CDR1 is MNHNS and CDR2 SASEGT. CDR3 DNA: TGTGCCAGCATCCCGATAGCCGCGAACACTGAAGCTTTCTTT. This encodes CASIPIAANTEAFF.

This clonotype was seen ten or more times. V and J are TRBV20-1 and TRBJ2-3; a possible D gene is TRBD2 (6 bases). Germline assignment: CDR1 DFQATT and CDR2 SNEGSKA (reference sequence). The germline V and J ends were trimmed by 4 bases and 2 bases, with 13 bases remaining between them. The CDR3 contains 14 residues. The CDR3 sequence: CSAKDSGLTDTQYF. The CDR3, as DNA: TGCAGTGCTAAAGATAGCGGACTCACAGATACGCAGTATTTT.

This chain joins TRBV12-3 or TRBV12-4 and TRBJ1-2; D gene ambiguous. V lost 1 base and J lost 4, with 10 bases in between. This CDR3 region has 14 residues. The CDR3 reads CASSLVHIPYGYTF. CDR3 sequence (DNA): TGTGCCAGCAGTTTAGTACATATACCCTATGGCTACACCTTC.

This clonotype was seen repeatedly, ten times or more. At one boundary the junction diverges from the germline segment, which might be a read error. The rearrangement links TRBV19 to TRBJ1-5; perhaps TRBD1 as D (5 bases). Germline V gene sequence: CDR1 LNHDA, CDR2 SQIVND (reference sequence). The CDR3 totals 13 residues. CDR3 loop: CASSTGDNQPQHF. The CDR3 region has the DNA TGTGCCAGCAGTACAGGAGACAATCAGCCCCAGCATTTT.

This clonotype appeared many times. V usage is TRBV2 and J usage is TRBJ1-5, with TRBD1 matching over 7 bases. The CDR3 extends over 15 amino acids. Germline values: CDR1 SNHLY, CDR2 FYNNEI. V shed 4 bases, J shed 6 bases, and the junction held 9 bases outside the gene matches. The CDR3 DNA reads TGTGCCAGCAGTGCGGCGTCAGCAGGGGGTCAGCCCCAGCATTTT. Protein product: CASSAASAGGQPQHF.

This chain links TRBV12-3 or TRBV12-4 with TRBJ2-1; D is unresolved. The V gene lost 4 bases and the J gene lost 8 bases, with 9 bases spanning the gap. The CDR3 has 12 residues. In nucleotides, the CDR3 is TGTGCCAGCAGTTGGAACCCCGATGAGCAGTTCTTC. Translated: CASSWNPDEQFF.

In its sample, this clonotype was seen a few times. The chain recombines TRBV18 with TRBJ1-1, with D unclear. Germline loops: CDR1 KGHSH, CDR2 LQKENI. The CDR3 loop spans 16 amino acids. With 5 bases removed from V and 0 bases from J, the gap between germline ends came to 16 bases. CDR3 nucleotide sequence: TGTGCCAGCTCAGCTCAACACGTCCTGATGAACACTGAAGCTTTCTTT. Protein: CASSAQHVLMNTEAFF.

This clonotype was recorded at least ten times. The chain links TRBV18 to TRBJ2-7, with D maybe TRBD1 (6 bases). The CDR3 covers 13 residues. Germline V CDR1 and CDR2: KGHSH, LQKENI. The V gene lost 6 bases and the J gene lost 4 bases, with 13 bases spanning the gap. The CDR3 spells CASSKGQRYEQYF. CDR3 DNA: TGTGCCAGCTCGAAAGGACAGCGGTACGAGCAGTACTTC.

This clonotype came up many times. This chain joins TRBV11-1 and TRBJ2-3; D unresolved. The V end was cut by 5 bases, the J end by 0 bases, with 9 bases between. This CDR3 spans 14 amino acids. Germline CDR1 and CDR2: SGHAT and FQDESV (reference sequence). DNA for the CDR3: TGTGCCAGCAGCACCTACAGTAGCACAGATACGCAGTATTTT. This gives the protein CASSTYSSTDTQYF.